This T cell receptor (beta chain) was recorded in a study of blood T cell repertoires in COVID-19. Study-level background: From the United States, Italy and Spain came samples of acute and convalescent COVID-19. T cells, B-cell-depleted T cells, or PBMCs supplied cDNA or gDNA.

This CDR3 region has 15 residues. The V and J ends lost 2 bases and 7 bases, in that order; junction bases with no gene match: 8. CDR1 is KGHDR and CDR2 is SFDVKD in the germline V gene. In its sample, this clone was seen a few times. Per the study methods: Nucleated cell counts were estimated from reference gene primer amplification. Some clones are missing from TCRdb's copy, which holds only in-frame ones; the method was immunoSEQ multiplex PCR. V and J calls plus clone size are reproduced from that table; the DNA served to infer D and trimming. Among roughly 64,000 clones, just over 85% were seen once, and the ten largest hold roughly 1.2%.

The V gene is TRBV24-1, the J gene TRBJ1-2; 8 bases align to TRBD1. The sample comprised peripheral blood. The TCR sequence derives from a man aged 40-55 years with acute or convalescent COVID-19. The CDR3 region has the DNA TGTGCCACCAGTGATTCAAGAGGACAGGGAGGTGGCTACACCTTC. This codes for CATSDSRGQGGGYTF.